Listed below are T cell receptor beta chains from one sample, sequenced in a study of human T cells and chemical hapten exposure. TCRdb reanalysed the RACE reads using MiXCR and keeps one entry per CDR3 protein. This sample yields 110,000 to 150,000 distinct CDR3 sequences, of which approximately 12% are seen a single time; around 1.4% belongs to the top ten. The sequenced sample was whole blood, obtained in connection with sensitization to the hapten diphenylcyclopropenone (DPC). All receptors come from a woman between 50 and 59 years old with alopecia areata. Some clones in this sample may be carry-over from other donors' samples. Both conserved end residues are part of each CDR3. The D gene is left open where the match is weak. Clone size appears in some rows only: once, few, many, or a class for an expanded clone.

CDR3 protein	CDR3 DNA	D gene	clone size	V gene	J gene
CASSLGASGGRAFGYEQYF	TGTGCCAGCAGCTTAGGGGCGTCGGGCGGGAGGGCCTTTGGATACGAGCAGTACTTC	TRBD2	NA	TRBV7-2	TRBJ2-7
CASSKDRGAYEQYF	TGTGCCAGCAGTAAGGACAGGGGGGCCTACGAGCAGTACTTC	TRBD1	few	TRBV6-6	TRBJ2-7
CSVEPTATTRGTQYF	TGCAGCGTTGAACCGACAGCCACCACCCGGGGTACGCAGTATTTT	NA	NA	TRBV29-1	TRBJ2-3
CASSRRVDNEQFF	TGTGCCAGCAGCCGGAGGGTGGACAATGAGCAGTTCTTC	NA	NA	TRBV7-3	TRBJ2-1
CASSSITGLAGQKYF	TGTGCCAGCAGTTCCATTACGGGACTAGCGGGACAAAAGTATTTT	TRBD2	NA	TRBV7-3	TRBJ2-3
CSAVLAVHINTQYF	TGCAGTGCCGTGCTAGCGGTGCACATAAATACGCAGTATTTT	TRBD2	few	TRBV20-1	TRBJ2-3
CSARISNQPQHF	TGCAGTGCTAGAATTAGCAATCAGCCCCAGCATTTT	NA	few	TRBV20-1	TRBJ1-5
CASRDTGATEQYF	TGTGCCAGCAGGGACACAGGGGCTACCGAGCAGTACTTC	TRBD1	few	TRBV6-6	TRBJ2-7
CSSTSGIPTDTQYF	TGCAGCTCGACTAGCGGGATACCAACAGATACGCAGTATTTT	TRBD2	few	TRBV29-1	TRBJ2-3
CASSESLGQGPYNEQFF	TGTGCCAGCAGTGAATCCCTGGGACAGGGCCCCTACAATGAGCAGTTCTTC	TRBD1	few	TRBV25-1	TRBJ2-1
CASTAPGREAFF	TGTGCCAGCACCGCCCCGGGGCGAGAAGCTTTCTTT	NA	NA	TRBV28	TRBJ1-1
CSARWGGGGNIQYF	TGCAGTGCTAGGTGGGGAGGCGGGGGAAACATTCAGTACTTC	TRBD2	many	TRBV20-1	TRBJ2-4
CASRVSGEGYGYTF	TGTGCCAGCAGGGTCAGCGGGGAGGGCTATGGCTACACCTTC	NA	NA	TRBV12-3/TRBV12-4	TRBJ1-2
CASSPEGTGSYEQYF	TGTGCCAGCAGCCCCGAAGGGACAGGGTCCTACGAGCAGTACTTC	TRBD1	few	TRBV6-5	TRBJ2-7
CSVEGTGDLYEQYF	TGCAGCGTTGAAGGGACAGGGGACCTCTACGAGCAGTACTTC	TRBD1	NA	TRBV29-1	TRBJ2-7
CASSLVGYEQYF	TGTGCCAGCAGTTTAGTAGGTTACGAGCAGTACTTC	NA	many	TRBV7-2	TRBJ2-7
CASSFPRPSSHEQYF	TGTGCCAGCAGTTTCCCCCGGCCCTCGAGCCACGAGCAGTACTTC	NA	few	TRBV28	TRBJ2-7
CSAWVGLAGGPGADTQYF	TGCAGTGCTTGGGTAGGACTAGCGGGAGGGCCTGGCGCAGATACGCAGTATTTT	TRBD2	few	TRBV20-1	TRBJ2-3
CASSFWGQPQHF	TGTGCCAGCAGTTTCTGGGGTCAGCCCCAGCATTTT	NA	few	TRBV12-3/TRBV12-4	TRBJ1-5
CASSFGTAGEAFF	TGTGCCAGCAGCTTTGGGACAGCCGGTGAAGCTTTCTTT	TRBD1	NA	TRBV7-9	TRBJ1-1
CAWSGWTAAF	TGTGCCTGGAGCGGGTGGACGGCTGCATTT	NA	few	TRBV30	TRBJ1-1
CASSLFGRSSYNEQFF	TGTGCCAGCAGCTTATTCGGGAGATCCTCCTACAATGAGCAGTTCTTC	NA	NA	TRBV11-2	TRBJ2-1
CASSLVRMGSEQFF	TGTGCCAGCAGCTTAGTTCGTATGGGCAGCGAGCAGTTCTTC	NA	few	TRBV11-1	TRBJ2-1
CASSVISGGQPQHF	TGTGCCAGCAGTGTTATTTCAGGTGGCCAGCCCCAGCATTTT	NA	NA	TRBV6-5	TRBJ1-5
CASSQGHVYGYTF	TGCGCCAGCAGCCAAGGACATGTCTATGGCTACACCTTC	NA	NA	TRBV4-1	TRBJ1-2
CASSIGTSGGQETQYF	TGTGCCAGCAGCATCGGGACTAGCGGGGGGCAAGAGACCCAGTACTTC	TRBD2	NA	TRBV7-3	TRBJ2-5
CASSPGIGREQYF	TGTGCCAGCAGCCCAGGGATTGGTCGCGAGCAGTACTTC	NA	few	TRBV12-3/TRBV12-4	TRBJ2-7
CASSSSGSAYNEQFF	TGTGCCAGCAGCTCCAGCGGGAGTGCCTACAATGAGCAGTTCTTC	TRBD2	NA	TRBV6-1	TRBJ2-1
CASSLAGSSSTDTQYF	TGTGCCAGCAGCTTAGCCGGCAGCTCTAGCACAGATACGCAGTATTTT	NA	few	TRBV7-6	TRBJ2-3
CASSLTFNRGTYGYTF	TGCGCCAGCAGCTTGACCTTTAACAGGGGCACCTATGGCTACACCTTC	TRBD1	many	TRBV5-1	TRBJ1-2